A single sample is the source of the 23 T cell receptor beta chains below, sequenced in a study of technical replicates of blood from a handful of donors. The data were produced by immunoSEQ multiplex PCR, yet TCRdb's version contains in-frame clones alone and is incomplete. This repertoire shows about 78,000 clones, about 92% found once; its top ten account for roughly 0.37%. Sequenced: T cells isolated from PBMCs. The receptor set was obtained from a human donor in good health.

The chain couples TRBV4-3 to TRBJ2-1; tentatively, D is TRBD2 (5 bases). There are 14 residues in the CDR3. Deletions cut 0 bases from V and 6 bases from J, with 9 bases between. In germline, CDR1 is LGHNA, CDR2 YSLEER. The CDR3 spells CASSQERVGNEQFF. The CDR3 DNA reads TGCGCCAGCAGCCAAGAGAGGGTAGGCAATGAGCAGTTCTTC.

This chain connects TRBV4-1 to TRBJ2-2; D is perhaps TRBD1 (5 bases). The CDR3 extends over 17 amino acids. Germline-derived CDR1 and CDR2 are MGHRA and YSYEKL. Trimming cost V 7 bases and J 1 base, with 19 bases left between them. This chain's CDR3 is CASKSVWGQRNTGELFF. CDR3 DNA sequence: TGCGCCAGCAAGTCCGTCTGGGGCCAGAGGAACACCGGGGAGCTGTTTTTT.

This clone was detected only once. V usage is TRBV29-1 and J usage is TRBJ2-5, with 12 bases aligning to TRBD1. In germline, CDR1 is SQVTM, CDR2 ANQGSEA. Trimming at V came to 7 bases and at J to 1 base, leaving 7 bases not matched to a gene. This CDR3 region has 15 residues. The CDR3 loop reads CSGRDRGRSQETQYF. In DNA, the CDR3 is TGCAGCGGAAGGGACAGGGGGCGATCCCAAGAGACCCAGTACTTC.

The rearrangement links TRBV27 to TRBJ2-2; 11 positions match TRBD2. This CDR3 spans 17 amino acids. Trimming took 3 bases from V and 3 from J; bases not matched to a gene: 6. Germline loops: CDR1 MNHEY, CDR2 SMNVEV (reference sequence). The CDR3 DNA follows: TGTGCCAGCAGTTTGACCCCGGGACTAGCGGACACCGGGGAGCTGTTTTTT. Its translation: CASSLTPGLADTGELFF.

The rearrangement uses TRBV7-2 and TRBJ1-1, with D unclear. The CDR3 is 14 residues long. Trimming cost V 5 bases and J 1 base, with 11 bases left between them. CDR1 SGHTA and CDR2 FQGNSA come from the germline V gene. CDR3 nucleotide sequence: TGTGCCAGCAGCCCCCTGTGGCCGAACACTGAAGCTTTCTTT. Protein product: CASSPLWPNTEAFF.

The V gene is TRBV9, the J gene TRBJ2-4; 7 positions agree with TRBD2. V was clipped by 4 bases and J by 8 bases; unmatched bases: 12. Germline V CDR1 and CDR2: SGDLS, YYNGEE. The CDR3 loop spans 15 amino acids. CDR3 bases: TGTGCCAGCAGCCAAAGCGGGACGGACGAGGACATTCAGTACTTC. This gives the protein CASSQSGTDEDIQYF.

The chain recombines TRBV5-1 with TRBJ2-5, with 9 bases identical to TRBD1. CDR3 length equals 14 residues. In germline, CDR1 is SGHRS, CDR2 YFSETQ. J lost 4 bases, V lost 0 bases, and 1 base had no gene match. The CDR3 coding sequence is TGCGCCAGCAGCTTGGGACAGGGGGTAGAGACCCAGTACTTC. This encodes CASSLGQGVETQYF.

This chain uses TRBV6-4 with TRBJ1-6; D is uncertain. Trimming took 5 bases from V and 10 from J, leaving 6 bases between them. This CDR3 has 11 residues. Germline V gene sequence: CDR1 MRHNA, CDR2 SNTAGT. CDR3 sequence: CASSRSSPLHF. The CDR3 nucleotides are TGTGCCAGCAGTCGGAGCTCACCCCTCCACTTT.

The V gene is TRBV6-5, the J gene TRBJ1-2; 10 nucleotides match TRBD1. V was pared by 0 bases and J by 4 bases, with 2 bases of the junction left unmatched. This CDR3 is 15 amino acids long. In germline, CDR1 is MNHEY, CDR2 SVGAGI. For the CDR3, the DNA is TGTGCCAGCAGTTACTCGACAGGGGGCGGCTATGGCTACACCTTC. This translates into CASSYSTGGGYGYTF.

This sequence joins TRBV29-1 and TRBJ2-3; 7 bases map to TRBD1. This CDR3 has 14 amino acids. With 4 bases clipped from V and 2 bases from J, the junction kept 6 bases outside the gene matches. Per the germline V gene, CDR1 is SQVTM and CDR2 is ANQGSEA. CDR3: CSVGDSPYTDTQYF. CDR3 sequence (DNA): TGCAGCGTTGGGGACAGTCCCTACACAGATACGCAGTATTTT.

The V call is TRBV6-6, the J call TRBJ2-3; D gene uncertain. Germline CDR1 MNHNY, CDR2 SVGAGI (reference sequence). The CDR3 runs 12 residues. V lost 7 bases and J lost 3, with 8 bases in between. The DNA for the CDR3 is TGTGCCAGCAACCCTCGGACAGATACGCAGTATTTT. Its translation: CASNPRTDTQYF.

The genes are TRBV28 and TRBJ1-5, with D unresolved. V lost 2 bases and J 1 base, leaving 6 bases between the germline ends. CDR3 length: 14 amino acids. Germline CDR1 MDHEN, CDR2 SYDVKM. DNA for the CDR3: TGTGCCAGCAGTTTAGTACAGAGCAATCAGCCCCAGCATTTT. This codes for CASSLVQSNQPQHF. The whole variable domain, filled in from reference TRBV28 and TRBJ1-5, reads DVKVTQSSRYLVKRTGEKVFLECVQDMDHENMFWYRQDPGLGLRLIYFSYDVKMKEKGDIPEGYSVSREKKERFSLILESASTNQTSMYLCASSLVQSNQPQHFGDGTRLSIL.

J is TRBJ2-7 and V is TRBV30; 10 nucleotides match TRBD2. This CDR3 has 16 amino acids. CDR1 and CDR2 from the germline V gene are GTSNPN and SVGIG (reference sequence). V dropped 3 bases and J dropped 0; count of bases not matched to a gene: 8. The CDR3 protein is CAWSQDASGSSYEQYF. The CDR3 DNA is TGTGCCTGGAGCCAGGACGCTAGCGGGAGCTCCTACGAGCAGTACTTC.

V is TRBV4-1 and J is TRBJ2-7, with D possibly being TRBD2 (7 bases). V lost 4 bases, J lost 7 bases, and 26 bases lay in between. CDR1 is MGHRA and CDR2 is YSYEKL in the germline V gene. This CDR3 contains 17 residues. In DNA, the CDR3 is TGCGCCAGCAGCCCGGTGGCCAGGACTAGGTTAACAGGGGAGCAGTACTTC. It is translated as CASSPVARTRLTGEQYF.

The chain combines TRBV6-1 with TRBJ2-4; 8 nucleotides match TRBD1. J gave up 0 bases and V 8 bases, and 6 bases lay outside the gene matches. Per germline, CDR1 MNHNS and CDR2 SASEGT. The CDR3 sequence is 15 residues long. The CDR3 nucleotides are TGTGCCAGCGAAGGTACAGGGGGAGCCAAAAACATTCAGTACTTC. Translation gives CASEGTGGAKNIQYF.

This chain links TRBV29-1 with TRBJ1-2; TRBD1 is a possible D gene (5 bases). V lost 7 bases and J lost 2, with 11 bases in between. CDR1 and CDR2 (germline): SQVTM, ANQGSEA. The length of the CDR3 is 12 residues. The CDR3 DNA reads TGCAGCGGTTCGGGGGGGAACTATGGCTACACCTTC. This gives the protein CSGSGGNYGYTF.

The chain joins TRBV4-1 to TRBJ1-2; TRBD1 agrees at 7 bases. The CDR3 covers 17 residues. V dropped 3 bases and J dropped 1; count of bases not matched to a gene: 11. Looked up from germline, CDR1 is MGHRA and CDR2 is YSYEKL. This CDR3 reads CASSHPRKGASNYGYTF. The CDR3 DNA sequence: TGCGCCAGCAGCCATCCGCGGAAGGGGGCCAGTAACTATGGCTACACCTTC.

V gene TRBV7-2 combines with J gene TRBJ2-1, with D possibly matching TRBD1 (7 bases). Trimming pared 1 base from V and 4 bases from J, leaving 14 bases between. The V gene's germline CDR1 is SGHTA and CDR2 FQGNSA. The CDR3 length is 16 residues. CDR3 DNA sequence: TGTGCCAGCAGCTTAGGTTCAGGGGGGAGGTACAATGAGCAGTTCTTC. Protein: CASSLGSGGRYNEQFF.

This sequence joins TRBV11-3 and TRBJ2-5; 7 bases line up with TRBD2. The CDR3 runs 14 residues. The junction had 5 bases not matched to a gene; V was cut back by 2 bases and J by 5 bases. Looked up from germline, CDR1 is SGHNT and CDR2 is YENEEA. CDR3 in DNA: TGTGCCAGCAGCTTAACTAGCGTTGGGGAGACCCAGTACTTC. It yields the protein CASSLTSVGETQYF.

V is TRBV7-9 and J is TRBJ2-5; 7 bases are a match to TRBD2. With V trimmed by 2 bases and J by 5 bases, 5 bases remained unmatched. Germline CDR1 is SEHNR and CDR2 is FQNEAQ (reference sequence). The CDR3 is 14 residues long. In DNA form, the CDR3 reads TGTGCCAGCAGCTTATGGATGGGGGGGGAGACCCAGTACTTC. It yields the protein CASSLWMGGETQYF.

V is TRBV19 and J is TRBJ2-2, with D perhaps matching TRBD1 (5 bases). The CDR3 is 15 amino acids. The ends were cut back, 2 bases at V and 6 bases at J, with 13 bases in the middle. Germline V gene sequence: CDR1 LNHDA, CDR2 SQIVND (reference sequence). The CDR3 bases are TGTGCCAGTAGTATATCTCAGGGTGTGTCCGGGGAGCTGTTTTTT. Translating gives CASSISQGVSGELFF.

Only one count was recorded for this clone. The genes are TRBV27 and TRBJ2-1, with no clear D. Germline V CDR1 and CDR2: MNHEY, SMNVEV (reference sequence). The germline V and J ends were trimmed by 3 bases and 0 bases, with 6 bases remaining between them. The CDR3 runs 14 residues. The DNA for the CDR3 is TGTGCCAGCAGTTTGTTTAGCTCCTACAATGAGCAGTTCTTC. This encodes CASSLFSSYNEQFF.

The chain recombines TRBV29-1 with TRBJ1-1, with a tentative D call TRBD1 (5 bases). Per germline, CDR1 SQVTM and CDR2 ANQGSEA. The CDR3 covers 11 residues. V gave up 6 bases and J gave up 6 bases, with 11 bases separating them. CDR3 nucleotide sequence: TGCAGCGTCGGACCACAGGCTGAAGCTTTCTTT. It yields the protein CSVGPQAEAFF.